This TCR beta chain was captured in a study of shared clonotypes between healthy human individuals (dated by TCRdb to the early 2020s). Background for the entire study: The cohort included three men and a couple of women between 18 and 49 years of age. For each donor, CD4 naive and CD4 memory were each given three plates, CD8 naive was given two plates, and CD8 memory was given one plate. To estimate repertoire size and how much clonotype sharing occurs between individuals, the study deeply sequenced the blood TCR repertoires of roughly 5 healthy adults. To increase sequencing depth and limit assay-specific biases, TCR repertoire library preparation and sequencing were carried out by different laboratories using diverse techniques. Between about 0.8 and 9 billion PBMCs per donor were obtained by leukapheresis.

Using the deep immunoSEQ assay, TCR CDR3 regions were amplified from genomic DNA by multiplex PCR. For each cell subset, the extracted genomic DNA was distributed evenly across all wells of several immunoSEQ 96-well plates, and each plate served as one replicate. For sorted subsets, each replicate PCR was loaded with around 200 ng genomic DNA, equivalent to roughly 30,000 T cell genomes. Purified libraries were measured with a Qubit 3.0 fluorometer, size-checked on a Bioanalyzer 2100, and measured again with the KAPA Library Quantification kit. Every immunoSEQ 96-well plate was sequenced on a separate single-read 150-cycle Illumina NextSeq 550 flow cell. The source study handled its data this way. The immunoSEQ output contained only junctional sequences without quality scores, so filtering could not match that applied to full-length reads. To assign V/J genes and CDR3, sequences were annotated against IMGT germline references using PyIR, a Python wrapper for IgBLAST v1.9. Any read was removed if the V/J assignment was weak (E-value above 1e-6), the CDR3 was missing, or the read contained stop codons, out-of-frame junctions, or ambiguous translated residues. A V3J clonotype was defined by an identical inferred V gene, J gene, and CDR3 amino acid sequence. Percentage overlap between repertoires was computed as shared unique clonotypes divided by the size of the smaller repertoire. Richness of each repertoire was evaluated using RTK rarefaction, the Chao1 estimator, and Recon v2.1 estimates of unobserved clonotypes. OLGA was used to compute generation probabilities for all TCRbeta clonotypes that the gDNA method yielded from several donors. The table comes from immuneACCESS by way of TCRdb, which keeps in-frame sequences with V and J called. Part of the clones is missing from these tables; in studies checked, under half for an unresolved V gene and the rest for unknown reasons. Clonal size and the V and J genes are those of that table, whereas D and trimming came from the DNA. This sample has 600,000 to 750,000 clones in its table, and 72% of those were observed once. The top ten hold about 1.8% of the sample.

The CDR3 goes from the cysteine to the phenylalanine over 15 residues. The DNA shown is the 45-base CDR3, in frame from base 1. The germline V gene (reference sequence) provides CDR1 LNHDA and CDR2 SQIVND. After removal of 3 bases from V and 7 bases from J, the junction retains 9 bases not matched to a gene. On this clone: Its antigen is currently not known. Base qualities were left out, and no much larger clone turns up one base away.

The research as a whole found: Incomplete sequencing was indicated by rarefaction of sorted-subset datasets, despite the large sequencing depth. Pairwise subsampling indicated that sequencing depth was expected to affect the degree of clonotype sharing among donors. When several donors were compared, the shared fraction of clonotypes was 5% to 6.5% for naive CD4, less than 4% for naive CD8, 2% to 2.5% for memory CD4, and about 0.36% for memory CD8. Sampling was restricted to blood, and TCR repertoires in tissue are likely to differ from TCR repertoires in blood. Naive subsets generally had larger estimated clonotype richness than memory subsets. Compared with non-shared clonotypes, clonotypes shared by all four sorted-subset donors had higher generation probabilities. The small number of donors limited the genetic and exposure-history diversity represented.

The donors were healthy, HIV-negative adults who had no recently reported acute infections or vaccinations. All donors were Caucasian adults living in Nashville, Tennessee, USA. Magnetic negative selection was used to enrich CD4+ T cells, after which naive cells were positively selected on CD45RA and the negative fraction became the memory subset. After blood collection by leukapheresis, PBMCs were isolated using Ficoll-Histopaque density gradient centrifugation and then cryopreserved in the vapor phase of liquid nitrogen. Purity and quantity of every magnetically sorted T cell population were checked by analytical flow cytometry. Genomic DNA was isolated from each sorted fraction and quantified by UV absorbance on a Nanodrop 2000c.

Sequencing was done on a sample of memory CD4+ T cells sorted from blood. The label giving this sample's cell subset or site can be read as: CD45RA-negative fraction. The chain is assembled from TRBV19 and TRBJ1-5; TRBD1 fits 7 bases in the junction. The TCR was taken from a woman aged 25 to 39 in good health. The CDR3 has the sequence CASSIPMTGHQPQHF. In nucleotides, the sequence is TGTGCCAGTAGTATCCCGATGACAGGGCACCAGCCCCAGCATTTT.